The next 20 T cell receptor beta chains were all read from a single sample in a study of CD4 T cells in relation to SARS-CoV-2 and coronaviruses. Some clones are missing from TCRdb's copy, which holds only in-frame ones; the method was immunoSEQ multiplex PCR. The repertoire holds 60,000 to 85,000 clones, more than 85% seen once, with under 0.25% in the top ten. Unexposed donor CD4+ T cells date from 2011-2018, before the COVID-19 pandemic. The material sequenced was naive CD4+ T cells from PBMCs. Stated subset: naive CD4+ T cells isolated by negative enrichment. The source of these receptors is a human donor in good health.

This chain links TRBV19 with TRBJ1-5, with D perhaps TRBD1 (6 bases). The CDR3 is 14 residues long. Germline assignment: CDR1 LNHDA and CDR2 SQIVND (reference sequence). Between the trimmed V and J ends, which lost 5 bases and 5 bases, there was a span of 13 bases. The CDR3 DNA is TGTGCCAGTAGTCAACAGGGTAACGATCAGCCCCAGCATTTT. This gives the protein CASSQQGNDQPQHF.

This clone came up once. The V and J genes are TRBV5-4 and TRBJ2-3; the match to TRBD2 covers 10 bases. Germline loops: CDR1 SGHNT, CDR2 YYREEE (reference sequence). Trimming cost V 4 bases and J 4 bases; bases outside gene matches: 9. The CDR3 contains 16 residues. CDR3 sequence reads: CASSPRGLAGADTQYF. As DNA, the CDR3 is TGTGCCAGCAGCCCGAGGGGTCTAGCGGGAGCAGATACGCAGTATTTT.

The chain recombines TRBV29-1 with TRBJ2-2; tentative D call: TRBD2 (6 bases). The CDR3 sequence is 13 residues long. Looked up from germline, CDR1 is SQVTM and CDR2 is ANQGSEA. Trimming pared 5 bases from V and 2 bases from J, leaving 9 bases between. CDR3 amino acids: CSVRDLNTGELFF. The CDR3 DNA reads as TGCAGCGTTCGGGACTTAAACACCGGGGAGCTGTTTTTT.

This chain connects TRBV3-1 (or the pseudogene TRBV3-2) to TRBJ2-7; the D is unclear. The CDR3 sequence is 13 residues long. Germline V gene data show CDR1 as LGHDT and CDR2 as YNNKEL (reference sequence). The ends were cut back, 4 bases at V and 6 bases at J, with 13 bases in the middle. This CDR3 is CASSPQLWGEQYF. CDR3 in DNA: TGTGCCAGCAGCCCCCAACTGTGGGGCGAGCAGTACTTC.

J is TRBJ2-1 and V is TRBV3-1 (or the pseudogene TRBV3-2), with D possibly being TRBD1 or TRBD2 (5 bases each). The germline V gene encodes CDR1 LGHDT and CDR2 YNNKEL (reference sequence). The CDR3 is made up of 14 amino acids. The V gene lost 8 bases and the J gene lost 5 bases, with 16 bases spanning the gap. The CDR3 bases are TGTGCCAGCGGTGGAGGCGGACACGACAATGAGCAGTTCTTC. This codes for CASGGGGHDNEQFF.

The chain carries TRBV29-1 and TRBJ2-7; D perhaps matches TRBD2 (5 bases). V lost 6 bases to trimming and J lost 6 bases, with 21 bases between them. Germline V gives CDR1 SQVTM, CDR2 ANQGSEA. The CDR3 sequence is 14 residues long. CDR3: CSVLRAFGVTEQYF. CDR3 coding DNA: TGCAGCGTACTAAGGGCCTTCGGGGTTACCGAGCAGTACTTC.

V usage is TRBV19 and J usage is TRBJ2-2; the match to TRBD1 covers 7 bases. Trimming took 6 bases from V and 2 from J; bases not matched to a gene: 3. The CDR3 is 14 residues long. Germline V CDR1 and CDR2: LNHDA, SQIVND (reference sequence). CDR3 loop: CASRWDSNTGELFF. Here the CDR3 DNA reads TGTGCCAGTAGGTGGGACAGCAACACCGGGGAGCTGTTTTTT. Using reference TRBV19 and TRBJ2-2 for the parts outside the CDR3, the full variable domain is DGGITQSPKYLFRKEGQNVTLSCEQNLNHDAMYWYRQDPGQGLRLIYYSQIVNDFQKGDIAEGYSVSREKKESFPLTVTSAQKNPTAFYLCASRWDSNTGELFFGEGSRLTVL.

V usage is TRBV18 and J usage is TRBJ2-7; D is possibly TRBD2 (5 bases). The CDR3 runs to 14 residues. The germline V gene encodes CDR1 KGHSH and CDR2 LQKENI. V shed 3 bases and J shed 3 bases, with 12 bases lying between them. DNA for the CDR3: TGTGCCAGCTCACCCCGGCCCGAGGGCTACGAGCAGTACTTC. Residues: CASSPRPEGYEQYF.

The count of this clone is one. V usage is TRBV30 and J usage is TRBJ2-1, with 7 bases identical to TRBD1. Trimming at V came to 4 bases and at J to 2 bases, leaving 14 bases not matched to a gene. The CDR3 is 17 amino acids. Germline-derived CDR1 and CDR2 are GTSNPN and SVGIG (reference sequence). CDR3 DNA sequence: TGTGCCTGGACCACCCTAGTCGGGACAGCTGCCTACAATGAGCAGTTCTTC. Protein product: CAWTTLVGTAAYNEQFF.

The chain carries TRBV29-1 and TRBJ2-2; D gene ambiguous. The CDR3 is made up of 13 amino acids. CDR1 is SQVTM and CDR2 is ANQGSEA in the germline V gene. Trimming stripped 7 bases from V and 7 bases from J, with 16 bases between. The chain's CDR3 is CSGRARIGGELFF. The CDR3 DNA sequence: TGCAGCGGTCGGGCCCGCATAGGCGGGGAGCTGTTTTTT.

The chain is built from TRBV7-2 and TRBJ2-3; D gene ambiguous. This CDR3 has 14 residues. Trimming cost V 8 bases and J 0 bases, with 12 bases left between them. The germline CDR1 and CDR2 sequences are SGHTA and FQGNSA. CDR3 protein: CASAQLLSTDTQYF. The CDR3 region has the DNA TGTGCCAGCGCCCAACTACTCAGCACAGATACGCAGTATTTT.

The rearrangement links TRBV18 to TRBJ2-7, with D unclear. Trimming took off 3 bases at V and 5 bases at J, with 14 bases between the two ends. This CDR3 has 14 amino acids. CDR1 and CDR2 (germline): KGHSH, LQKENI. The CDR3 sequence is CASSPLIPPHEQYF. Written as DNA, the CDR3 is TGTGCCAGCTCACCTTTAATCCCGCCGCACGAGCAGTACTTC. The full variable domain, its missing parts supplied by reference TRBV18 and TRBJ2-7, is NAGVMQNPRHLVRRRGQEARLRCSPMKGHSHVYWYRQLPEEGLKFMVYLQKENIIDESGMPKERFSAEFPKEGPSILRIQQVVRGDSAAYFCASSPLIPPHEQYFGPGTRLTVT.

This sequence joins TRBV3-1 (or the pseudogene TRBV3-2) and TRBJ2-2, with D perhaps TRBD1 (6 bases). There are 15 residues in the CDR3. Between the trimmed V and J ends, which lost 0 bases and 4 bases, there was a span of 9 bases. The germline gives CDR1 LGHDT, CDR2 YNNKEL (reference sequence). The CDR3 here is CASSQDHRATGELFF. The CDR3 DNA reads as TGTGCCAGCAGCCAAGATCACAGGGCCACCGGGGAGCTGTTTTTT.

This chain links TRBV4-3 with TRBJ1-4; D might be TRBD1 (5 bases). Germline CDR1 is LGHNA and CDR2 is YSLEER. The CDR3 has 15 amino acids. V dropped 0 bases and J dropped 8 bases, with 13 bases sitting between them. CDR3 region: CASSQEWGLREKLFF. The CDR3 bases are TGCGCCAGCAGCCAAGAGTGGGGGTTGAGAGAAAAACTGTTTTTT.

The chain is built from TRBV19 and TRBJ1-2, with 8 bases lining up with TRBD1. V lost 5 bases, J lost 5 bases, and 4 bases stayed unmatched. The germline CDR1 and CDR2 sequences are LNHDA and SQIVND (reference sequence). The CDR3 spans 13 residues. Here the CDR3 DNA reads TGTGCCAGTAGTCCATGGACAGGGTATGGCTACACCTTC. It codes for CASSPWTGYGYTF. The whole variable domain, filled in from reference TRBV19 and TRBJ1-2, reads DGGITQSPKYLFRKEGQNVTLSCEQNLNHDAMYWYRQDPGQGLRLIYYSQIVNDFQKGDIAEGYSVSREKKESFPLTVTSAQKNPTAFYLCASSPWTGYGYTFGSGTRLTVV.

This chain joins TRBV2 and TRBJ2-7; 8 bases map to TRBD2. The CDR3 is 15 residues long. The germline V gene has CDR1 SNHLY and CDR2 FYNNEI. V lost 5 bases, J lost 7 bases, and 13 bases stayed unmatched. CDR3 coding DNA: TGTGCCAGCAGTCGCGCTACTAGCGGCTTCGGGGAGCAGTACTTC. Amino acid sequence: CASSRATSGFGEQYF.

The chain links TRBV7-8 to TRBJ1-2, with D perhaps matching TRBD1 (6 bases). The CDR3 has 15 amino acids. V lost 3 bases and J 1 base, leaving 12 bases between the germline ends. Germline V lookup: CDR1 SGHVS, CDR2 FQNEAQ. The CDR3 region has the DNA TGTGCCAGCAGCTTTGGCAGGGGCGGTAACTATGGCTACACCTTC. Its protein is CASSFGRGGNYGYTF.

This CDR3 reads CASSQETDTQYF. In DNA form, the CDR3 reads TGTGCCAGCAGCCAAGAGACCGATACGCAGTATTTT. The V and J genes are TRBV3-1 (or the pseudogene TRBV3-2) and TRBJ2-3; D is unclear. The CDR3 extends over 12 amino acids. In germline, CDR1 is LGHDT, CDR2 YNNKEL (reference sequence). V lost 0 bases, J lost 6 bases, and 4 bases lay in between.

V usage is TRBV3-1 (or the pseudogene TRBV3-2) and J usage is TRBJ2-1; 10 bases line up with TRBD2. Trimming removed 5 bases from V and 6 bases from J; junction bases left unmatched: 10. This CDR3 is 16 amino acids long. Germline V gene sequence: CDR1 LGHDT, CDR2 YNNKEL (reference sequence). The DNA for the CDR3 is TGTGCCAGCAGCAAGGGACTAGCGTTCGTGGGCAATGAGCAGTTCTTC. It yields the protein CASSKGLAFVGNEQFF.

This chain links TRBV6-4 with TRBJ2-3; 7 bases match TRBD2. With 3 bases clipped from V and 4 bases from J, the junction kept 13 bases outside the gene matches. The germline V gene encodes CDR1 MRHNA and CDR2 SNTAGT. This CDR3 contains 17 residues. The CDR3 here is CASSEGIAGSGADTQYF. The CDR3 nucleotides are TGTGCCAGCAGTGAAGGCATAGCCGGGAGCGGGGCAGATACGCAGTATTTT.